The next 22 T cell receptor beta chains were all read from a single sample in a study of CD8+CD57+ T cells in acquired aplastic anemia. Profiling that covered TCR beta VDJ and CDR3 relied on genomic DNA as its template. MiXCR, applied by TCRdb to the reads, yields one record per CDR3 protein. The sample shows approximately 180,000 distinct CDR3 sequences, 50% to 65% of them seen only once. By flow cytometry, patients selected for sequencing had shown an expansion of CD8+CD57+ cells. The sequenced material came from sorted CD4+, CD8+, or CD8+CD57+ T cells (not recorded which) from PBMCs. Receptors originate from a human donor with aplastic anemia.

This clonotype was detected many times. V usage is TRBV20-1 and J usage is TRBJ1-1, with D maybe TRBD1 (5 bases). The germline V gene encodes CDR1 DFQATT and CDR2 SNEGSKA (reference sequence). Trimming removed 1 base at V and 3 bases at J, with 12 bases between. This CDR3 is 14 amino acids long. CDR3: CSARGGGGDTEAFF. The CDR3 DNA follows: TGCAGTGCTAGAGGTGGGGGGGGGGACACTGAAGCTTTCTTT.

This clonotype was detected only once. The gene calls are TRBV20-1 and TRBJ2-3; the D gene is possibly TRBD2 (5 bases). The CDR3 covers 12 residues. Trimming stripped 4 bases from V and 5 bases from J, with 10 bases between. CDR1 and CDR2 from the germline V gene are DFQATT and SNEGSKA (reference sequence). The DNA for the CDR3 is TGCAGTGCTATGGGAGACCAAGATACGCAGTATTTT. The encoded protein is CSAMGDQDTQYF.

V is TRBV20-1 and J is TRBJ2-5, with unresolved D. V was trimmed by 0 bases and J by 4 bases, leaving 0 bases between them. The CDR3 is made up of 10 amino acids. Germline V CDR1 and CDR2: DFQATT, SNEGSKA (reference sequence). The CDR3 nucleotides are TGCAGTGCTAGAGAAGAGACCCAGTACTTC. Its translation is CSAREETQYF.

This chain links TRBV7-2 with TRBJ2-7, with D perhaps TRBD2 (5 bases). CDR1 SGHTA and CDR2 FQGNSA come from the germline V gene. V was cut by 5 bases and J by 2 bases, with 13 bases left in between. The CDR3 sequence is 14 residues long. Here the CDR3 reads CASSQAADTYEQYF. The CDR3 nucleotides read TGTGCCAGCAGCCAAGCGGCGGATACCTACGAGCAGTACTTC.

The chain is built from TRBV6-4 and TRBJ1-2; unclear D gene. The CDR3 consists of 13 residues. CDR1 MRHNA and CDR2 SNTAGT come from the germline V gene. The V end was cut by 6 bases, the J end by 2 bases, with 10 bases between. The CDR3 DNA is TGTGCCAGCAGGATGGACGGGAACTATGGCTACACCTTC. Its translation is CASRMDGNYGYTF.

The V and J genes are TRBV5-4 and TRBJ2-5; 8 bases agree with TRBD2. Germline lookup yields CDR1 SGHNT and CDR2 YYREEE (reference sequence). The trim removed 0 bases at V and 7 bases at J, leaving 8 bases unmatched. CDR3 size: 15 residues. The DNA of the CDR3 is TGTGCCAGCAGCTTGGATTTTAGCGGGATTGTGACCCAGTACTTC. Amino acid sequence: CASSLDFSGIVTQYF.

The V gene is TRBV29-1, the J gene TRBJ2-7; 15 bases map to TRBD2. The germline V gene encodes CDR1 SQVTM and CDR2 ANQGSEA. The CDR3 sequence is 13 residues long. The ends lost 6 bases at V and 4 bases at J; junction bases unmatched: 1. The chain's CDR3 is CSVGTSGRYEQYF. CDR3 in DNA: TGCAGCGTAGGGACTAGCGGGAGGTACGAGCAGTACTTC.

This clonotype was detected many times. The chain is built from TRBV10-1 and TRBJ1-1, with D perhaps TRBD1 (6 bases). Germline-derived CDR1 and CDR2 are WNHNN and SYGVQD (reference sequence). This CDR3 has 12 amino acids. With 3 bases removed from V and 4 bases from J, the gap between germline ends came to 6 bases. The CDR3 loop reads CASSEGGTEAFF. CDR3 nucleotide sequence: TGCGCCAGCAGTGAAGGGGGCACTGAAGCTTTCTTT.

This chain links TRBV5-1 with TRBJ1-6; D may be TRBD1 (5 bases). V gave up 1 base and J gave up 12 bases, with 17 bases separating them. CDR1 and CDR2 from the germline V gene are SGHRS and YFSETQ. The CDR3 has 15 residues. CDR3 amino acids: CASSLRQDRGGPLHF. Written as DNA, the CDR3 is TGCGCCAGCAGCTTGAGGCAGGACCGGGGGGGACCCCTCCACTTT.

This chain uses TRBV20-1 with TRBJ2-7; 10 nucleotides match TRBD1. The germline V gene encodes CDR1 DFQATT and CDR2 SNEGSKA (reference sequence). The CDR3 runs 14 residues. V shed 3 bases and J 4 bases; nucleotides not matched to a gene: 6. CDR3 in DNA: TGCAGTGCTAGCGGGGACAGGGGAGCTTACGAGCAGTACTTC. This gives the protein CSASGDRGAYEQYF.

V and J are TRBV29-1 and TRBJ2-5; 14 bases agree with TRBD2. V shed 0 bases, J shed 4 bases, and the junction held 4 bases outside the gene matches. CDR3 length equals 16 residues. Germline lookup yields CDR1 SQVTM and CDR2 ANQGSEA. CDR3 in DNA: TGCAGCGTTGAAGAGGGGACTAGCGGGGGTGGAGAGACCCAGTACTTC. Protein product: CSVEEGTSGGGETQYF.

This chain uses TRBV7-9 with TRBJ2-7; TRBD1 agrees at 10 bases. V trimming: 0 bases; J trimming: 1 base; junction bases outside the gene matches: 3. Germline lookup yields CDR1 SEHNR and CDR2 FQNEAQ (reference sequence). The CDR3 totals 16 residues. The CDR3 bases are TGTGCCAGCAGCTTAGCGCTGGGACAGGGGTCCTACGAGCAGTACTTC. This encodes CASSLALGQGSYEQYF.

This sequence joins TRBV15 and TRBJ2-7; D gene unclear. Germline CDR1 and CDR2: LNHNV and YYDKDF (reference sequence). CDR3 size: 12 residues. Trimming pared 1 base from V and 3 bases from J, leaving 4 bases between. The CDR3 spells CATSRAGYEQYF. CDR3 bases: TGTGCCACCAGCAGAGCGGGCTACGAGCAGTACTTC.

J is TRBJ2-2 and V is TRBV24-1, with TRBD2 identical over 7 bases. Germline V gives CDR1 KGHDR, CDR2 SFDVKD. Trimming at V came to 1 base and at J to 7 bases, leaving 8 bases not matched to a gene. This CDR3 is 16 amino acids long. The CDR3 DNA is TGTGCCACCAGTGATTTAGTCGCTAGCGGAAGCGGGGAGCTGTTTTTT. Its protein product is CATSDLVASGSGELFF.

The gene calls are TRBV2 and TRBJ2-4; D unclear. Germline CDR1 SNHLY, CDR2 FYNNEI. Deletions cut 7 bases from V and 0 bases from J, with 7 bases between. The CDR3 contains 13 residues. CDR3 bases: TGTGCCAGCAAACCACTAGCCAAAAACATTCAGTACTTC. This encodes CASKPLAKNIQYF.

The chain's CDR3 is CASRKIGGQQGTYEQYF. CDR3 DNA: TGTGCCAGCAGGAAAATAGGGGGACAACAGGGCACCTACGAGCAGTACTTC. V and J are TRBV11-2 and TRBJ2-7; D is possibly TRBD1 (6 bases). Trimming removed 6 bases from V and 2 bases from J, with 23 bases in between. The CDR3 is 17 residues long. The germline CDR1 and CDR2 sequences are SGHAT and FQNNGV.

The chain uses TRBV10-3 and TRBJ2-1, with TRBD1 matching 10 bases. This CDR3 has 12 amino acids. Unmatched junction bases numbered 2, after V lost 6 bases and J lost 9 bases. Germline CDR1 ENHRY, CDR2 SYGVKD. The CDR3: CAIRTGGPEQFF. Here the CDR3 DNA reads TGTGCCATCAGGACAGGGGGCCCTGAGCAGTTCTTC.

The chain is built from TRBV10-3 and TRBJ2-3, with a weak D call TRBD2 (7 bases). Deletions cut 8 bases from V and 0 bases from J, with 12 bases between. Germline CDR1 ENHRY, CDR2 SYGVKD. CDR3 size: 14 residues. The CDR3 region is CAIGGGLSTDTQYF. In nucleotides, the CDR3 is TGTGCCATCGGAGGGGGACTAAGCACAGATACGCAGTATTTT.

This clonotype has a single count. The CDR3, as DNA: TGTGCCAGCAGCTTACGGGGAGGGGGACTTGAAAAACTGTTTTTT. It is translated as CASSLRGGGLEKLFF. The chain couples TRBV7-3 to TRBJ1-4; possible D gene TRBD1, 6 bases. The ends were cut back, 2 bases at V and 7 bases at J, with 14 bases in the middle. The CDR3 loop spans 15 amino acids. Germline loops: CDR1 SGHTA, CDR2 FQGTGA.

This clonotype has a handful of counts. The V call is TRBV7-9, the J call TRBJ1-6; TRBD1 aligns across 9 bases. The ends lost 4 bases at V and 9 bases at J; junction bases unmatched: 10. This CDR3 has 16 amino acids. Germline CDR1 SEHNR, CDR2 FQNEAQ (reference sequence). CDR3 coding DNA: TGTGCCAGCAGCTCTCTATCCGGGACAGGGAGTTCACCCCTCCACTTT. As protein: CASSSLSGTGSSPLHF.

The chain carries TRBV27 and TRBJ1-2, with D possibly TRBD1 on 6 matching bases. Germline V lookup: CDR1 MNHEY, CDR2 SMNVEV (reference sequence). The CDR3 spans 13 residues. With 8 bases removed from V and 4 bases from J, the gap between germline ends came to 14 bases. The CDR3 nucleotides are TGTGCCAGCTCCGGAGGGGGGCTCTATGGCTACACCTTC. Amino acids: CASSGGGLYGYTF.

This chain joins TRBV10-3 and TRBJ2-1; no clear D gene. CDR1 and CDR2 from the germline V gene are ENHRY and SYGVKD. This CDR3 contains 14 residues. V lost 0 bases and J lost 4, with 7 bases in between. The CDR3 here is CAISESTEYNEQFF. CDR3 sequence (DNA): TGTGCCATCAGTGAGTCGACGGAGTACAATGAGCAGTTCTTC.